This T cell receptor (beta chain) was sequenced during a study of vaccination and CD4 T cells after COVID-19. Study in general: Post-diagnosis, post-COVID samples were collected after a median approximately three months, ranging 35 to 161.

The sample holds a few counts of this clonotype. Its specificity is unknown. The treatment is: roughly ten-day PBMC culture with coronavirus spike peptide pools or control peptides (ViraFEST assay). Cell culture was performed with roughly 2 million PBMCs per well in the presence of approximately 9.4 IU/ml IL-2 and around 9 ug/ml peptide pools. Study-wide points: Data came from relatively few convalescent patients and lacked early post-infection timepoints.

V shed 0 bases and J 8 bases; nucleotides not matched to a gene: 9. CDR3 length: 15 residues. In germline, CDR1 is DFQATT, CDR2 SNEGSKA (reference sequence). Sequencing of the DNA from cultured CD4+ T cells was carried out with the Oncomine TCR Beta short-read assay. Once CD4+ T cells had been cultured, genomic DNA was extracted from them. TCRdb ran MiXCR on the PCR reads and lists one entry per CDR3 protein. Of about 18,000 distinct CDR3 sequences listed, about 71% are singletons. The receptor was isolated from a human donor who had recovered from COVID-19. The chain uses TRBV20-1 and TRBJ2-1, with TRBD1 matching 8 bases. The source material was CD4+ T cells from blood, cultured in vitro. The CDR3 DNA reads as TGCAGTGCTAGAGAACCGGGACAGGTTCGGGATGAGCAGTTCTTC. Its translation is CSAREPGQVRDEQFF.